The text below deals with one T cell receptor (beta chain). Its antigen is not identified. Quantitative 5'-RACE with molecular barcodes produced the TCR beta libraries. TCRdb independently ran MiXCR on the 5' RACE reads; one entry per CDR3 protein. The sample lists about 300,000 distinct CDR3 sequences, less than 25% seen once, with roughly 4% in the top ten. The germline V gene has CDR1 SGHAT and CDR2 FQNNGV. CDR3 length equals 15 residues. The J segment lost 6 bases and the V segment lost 0 bases, leaving 5 bases of the junction unmatched. The sample originates from a study of CD8 T cells in ankylosing spondylitis. General study findings and limits: It was reported that disease-linked clones were significantly enriched in matched ankylosing spondylitis synovial fluid. A subset of motif variants has previously been described in the synovial fluid and blood of reactive arthritis. In peripheral blood, disease-linked CD8+ clones occurred at relatively low frequencies.

Specimen: blood, either unsorted or a sorted T cell fraction (not recorded which). The V gene is TRBV11-2, the J gene TRBJ2-1, with TRBD2 matching 7 bases. The TCR sequence derives from a female donor with ankylosing spondylitis or in good health (not recorded which). The CDR3 bases are TGTGCCAGCAGCTTAGATCCGGGCGGGGGCAATGAGCAGTTCTTC. Residues: CASSLDPGGGNEQFF.